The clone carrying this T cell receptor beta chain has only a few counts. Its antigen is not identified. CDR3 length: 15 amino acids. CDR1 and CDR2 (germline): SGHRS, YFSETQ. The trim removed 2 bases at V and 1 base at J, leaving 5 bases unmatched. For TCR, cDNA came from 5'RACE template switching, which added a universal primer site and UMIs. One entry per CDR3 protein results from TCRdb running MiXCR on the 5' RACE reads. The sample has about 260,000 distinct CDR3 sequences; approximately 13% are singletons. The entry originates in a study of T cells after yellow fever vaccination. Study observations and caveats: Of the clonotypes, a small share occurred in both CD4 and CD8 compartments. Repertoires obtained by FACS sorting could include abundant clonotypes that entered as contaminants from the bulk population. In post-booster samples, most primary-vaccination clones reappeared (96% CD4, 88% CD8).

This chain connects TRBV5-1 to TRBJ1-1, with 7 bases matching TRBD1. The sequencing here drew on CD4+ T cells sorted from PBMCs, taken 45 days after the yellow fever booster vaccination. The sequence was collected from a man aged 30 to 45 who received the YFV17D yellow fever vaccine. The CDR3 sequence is CASSFDGQANTEAFF. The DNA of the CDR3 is TGCGCCAGCAGCTTTGACGGACAGGCGAACACTGAAGCTTTCTTT.